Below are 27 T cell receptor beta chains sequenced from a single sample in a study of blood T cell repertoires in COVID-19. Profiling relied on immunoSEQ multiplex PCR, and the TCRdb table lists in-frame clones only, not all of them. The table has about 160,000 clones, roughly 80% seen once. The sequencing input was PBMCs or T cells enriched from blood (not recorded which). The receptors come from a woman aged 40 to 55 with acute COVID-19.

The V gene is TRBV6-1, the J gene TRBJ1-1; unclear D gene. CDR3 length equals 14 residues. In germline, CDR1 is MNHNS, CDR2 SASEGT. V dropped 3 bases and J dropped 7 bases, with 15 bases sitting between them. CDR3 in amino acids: CASSESSTWSEAFF. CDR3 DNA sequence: TGTGCCAGCAGTGAGTCATCCACTTGGAGTGAAGCTTTCTTT.

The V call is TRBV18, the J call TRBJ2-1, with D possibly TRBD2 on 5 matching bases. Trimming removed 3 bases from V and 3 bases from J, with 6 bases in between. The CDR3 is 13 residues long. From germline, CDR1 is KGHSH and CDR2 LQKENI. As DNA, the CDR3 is TGTGCCAGCTCACCTGGACTCTACAATGAGCAGTTCTTC. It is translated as CASSPGLYNEQFF.

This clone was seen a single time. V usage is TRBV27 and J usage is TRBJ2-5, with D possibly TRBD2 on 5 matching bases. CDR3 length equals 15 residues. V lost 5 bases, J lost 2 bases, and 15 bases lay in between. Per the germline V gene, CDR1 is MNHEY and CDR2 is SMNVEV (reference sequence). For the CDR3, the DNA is TGTGCCAGCAGTAGGACTCCTTCATTTCAAGAGACCCAGTACTTC. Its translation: CASSRTPSFQETQYF.

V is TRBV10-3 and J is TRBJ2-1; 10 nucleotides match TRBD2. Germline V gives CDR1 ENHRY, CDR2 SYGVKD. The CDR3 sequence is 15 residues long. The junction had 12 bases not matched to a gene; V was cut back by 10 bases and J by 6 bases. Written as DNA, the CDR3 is TGTGCCACCCGAGAAGCGGGAGGGCGGGGCAATGAGCAGTTCTTC. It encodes CATREAGGRGNEQFF.

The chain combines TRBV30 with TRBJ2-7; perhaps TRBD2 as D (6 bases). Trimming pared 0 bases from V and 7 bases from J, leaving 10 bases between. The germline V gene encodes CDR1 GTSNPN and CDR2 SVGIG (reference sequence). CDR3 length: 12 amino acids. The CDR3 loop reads CAWSVMGREQYF. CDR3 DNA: TGTGCCTGGAGTGTAATGGGGAGGGAGCAGTACTTC.

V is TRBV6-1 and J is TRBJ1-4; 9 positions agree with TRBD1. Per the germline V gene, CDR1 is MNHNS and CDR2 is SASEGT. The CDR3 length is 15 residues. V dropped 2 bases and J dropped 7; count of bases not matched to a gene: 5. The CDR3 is CASSESTGGGEKLFF. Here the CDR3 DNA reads TGTGCCAGCAGTGAAAGTACAGGGGGCGGTGAAAAACTGTTTTTT.

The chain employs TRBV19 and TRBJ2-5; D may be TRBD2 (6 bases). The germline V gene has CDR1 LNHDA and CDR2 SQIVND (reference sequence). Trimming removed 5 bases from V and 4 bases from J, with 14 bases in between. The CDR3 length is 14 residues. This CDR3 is CASSDRGGLETQYF. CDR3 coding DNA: TGTGCCAGTAGTGACAGAGGAGGGCTAGAGACCCAGTACTTC.

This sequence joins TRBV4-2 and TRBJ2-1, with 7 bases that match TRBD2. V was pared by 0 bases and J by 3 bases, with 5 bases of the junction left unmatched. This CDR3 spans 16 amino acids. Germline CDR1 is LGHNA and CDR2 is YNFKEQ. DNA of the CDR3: TGTGCCAGCAGCCAAGAGGAAGCGGGAAACTACAATGAGCAGTTCTTC. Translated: CASSQEEAGNYNEQFF.

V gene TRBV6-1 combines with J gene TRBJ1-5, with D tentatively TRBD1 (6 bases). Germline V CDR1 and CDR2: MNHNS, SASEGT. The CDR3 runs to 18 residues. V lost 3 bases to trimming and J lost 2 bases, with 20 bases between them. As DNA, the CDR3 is TGTGCCAGCAGTGAGAGTCAGGGGTTTCGTGGGGGCAATCAGCCCCAGCATTTT. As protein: CASSESQGFRGGNQPQHF.

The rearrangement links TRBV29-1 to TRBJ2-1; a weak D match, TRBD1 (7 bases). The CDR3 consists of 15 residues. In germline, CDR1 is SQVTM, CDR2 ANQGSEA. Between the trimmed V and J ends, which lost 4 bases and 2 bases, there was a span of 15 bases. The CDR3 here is CSVGDWTGAYNEQFF. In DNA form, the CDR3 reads TGCAGCGTTGGGGACTGGACAGGCGCCTACAATGAGCAGTTCTTC.

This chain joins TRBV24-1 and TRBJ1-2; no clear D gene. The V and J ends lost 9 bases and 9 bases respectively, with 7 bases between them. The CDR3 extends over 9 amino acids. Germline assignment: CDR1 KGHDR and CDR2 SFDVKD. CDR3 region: CATRESYTF. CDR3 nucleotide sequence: TGTGCCACCCGAGAGAGCTACACCTTC.

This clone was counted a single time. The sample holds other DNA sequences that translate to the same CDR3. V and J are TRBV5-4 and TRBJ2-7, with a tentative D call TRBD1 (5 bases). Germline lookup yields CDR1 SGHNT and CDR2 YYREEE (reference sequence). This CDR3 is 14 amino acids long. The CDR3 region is CASSLADSSYEQYV. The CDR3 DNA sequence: TGTGCCAGCAGCTTGGCCGACAGCTCCTACGAACAGTACGTC.

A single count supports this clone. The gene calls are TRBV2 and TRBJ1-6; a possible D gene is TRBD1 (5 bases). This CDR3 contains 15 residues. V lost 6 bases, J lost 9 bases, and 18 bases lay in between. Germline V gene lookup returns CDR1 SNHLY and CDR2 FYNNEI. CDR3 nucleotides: TGTGCCAGCAGGACGGGGGAGGGGTCGGGTTCACCCCTCCACTTT. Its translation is CASRTGEGSGSPLHF.

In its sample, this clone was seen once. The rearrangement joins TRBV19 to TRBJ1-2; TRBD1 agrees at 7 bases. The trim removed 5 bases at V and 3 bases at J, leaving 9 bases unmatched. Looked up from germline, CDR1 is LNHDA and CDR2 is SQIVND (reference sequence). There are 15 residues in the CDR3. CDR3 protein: CASSRETGTYYGYTF. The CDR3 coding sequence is TGTGCCAGTAGTCGGGAGACAGGGACTTACTATGGCTACACCTTC.

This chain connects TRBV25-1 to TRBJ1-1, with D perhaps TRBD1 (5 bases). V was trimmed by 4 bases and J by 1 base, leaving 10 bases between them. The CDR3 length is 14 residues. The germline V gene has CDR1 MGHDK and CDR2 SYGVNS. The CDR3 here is CASSGLTGNTEAFF. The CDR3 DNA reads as TGTGCCAGCAGTGGCCTTACAGGGAACACTGAAGCTTTCTTT.

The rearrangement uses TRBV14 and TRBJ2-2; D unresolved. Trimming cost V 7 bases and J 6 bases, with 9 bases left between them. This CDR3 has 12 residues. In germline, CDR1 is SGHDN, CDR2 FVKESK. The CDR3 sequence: CASTVLSGELFF. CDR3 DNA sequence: TGTGCCAGCACCGTCCTATCCGGGGAGCTGTTTTTT.

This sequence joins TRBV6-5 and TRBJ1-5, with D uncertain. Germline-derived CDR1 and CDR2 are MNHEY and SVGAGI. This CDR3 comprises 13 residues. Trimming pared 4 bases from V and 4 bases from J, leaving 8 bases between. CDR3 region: CASSFTENQPQHF. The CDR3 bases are TGTGCCAGCAGTTTCACAGAGAATCAGCCCCAGCATTTT.

The CDR3 region is CASSLGLNNEQFF. Here the CDR3 DNA reads TGCGCCAGCAGCCTGGGACTAAACAATGAGCAGTTCTTC. The rearrangement joins TRBV4-1 to TRBJ2-1, with 7 bases that match TRBD2. The ends lost 4 bases at V and 5 bases at J; junction bases unmatched: 2. The CDR3 is made up of 13 amino acids. From germline, CDR1 is MGHRA and CDR2 YSYEKL.

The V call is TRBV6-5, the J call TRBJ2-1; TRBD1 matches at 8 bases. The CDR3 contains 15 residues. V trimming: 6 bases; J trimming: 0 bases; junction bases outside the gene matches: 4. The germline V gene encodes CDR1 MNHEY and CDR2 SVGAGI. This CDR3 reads CASRRQGSSYNEQFF. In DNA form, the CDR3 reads TGTGCCAGCAGAAGACAGGGGAGCTCCTACAATGAGCAGTTCTTC.

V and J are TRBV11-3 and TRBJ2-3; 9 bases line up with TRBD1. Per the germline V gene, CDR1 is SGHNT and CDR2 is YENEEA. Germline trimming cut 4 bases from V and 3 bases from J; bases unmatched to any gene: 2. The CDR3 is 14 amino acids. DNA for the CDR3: TGTGCCAGCAGCTACGGGACAGGGACAGATACGCAGTATTTT. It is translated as CASSYGTGTDTQYF.

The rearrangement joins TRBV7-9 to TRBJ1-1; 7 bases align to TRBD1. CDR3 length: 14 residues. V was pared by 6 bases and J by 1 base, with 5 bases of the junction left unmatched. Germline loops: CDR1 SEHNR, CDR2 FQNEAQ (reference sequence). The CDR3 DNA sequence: TGTGCCAGCAGTTGGGGACAGTCGAACACTGAAGCTTTCTTT. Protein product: CASSWGQSNTEAFF.

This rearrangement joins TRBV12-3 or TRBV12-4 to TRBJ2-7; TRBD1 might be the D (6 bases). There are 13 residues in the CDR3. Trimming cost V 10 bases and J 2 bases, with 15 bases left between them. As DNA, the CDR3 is TGTGCCACCCTCAGGGGTTTACCCTACGAGCAGTACTTC. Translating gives CATLRGLPYEQYF.

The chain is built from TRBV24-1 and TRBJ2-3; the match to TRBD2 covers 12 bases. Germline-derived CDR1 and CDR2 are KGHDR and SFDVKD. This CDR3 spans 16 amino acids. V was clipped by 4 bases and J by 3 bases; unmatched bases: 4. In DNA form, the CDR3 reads TGTGCCACCAGTGACCCTAGCGGGAGGGTGACAGATACGCAGTATTTT. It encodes CATSDPSGRVTDTQYF.

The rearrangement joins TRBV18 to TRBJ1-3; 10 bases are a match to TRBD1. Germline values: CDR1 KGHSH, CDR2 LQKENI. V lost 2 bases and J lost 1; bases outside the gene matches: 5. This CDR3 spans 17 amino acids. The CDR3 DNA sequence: TGTGCCAGCTCACCATTCCGGGACAGGGGATCTGGAAACACCATATATTTT. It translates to CASSPFRDRGSGNTIYF.

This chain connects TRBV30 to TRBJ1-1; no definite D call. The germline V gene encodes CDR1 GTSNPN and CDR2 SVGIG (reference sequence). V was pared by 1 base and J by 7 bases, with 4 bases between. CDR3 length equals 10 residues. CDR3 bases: TGTGCCTGGAGTGGGCTTGAAGCTTTCTTT. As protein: CAWSGLEAFF.

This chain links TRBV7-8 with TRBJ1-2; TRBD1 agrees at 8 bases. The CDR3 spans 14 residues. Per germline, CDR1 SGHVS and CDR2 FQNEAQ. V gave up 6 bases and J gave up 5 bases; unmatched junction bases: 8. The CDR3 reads CASSSTGEVYGYTF. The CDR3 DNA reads TGTGCCAGCAGTTCGACAGGGGAGGTGTATGGCTACACCTTC.

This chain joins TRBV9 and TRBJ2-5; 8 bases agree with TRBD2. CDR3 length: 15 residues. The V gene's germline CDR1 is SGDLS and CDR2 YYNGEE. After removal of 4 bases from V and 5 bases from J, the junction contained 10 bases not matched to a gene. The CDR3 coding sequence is TGTGCCAGCAGCCTCAACGGACTAGCAGCGGAGACCCAGTACTTC. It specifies CASSLNGLAAETQYF.